Sequencing of this T cell receptor (beta chain) was carried out in a study of OX40 agonist ivuxolimab in advanced cancers. Study-level background: Participants, 70% to 90% male, averaged approximately 60 years of age, ranging from roughly 23 to 90.

The sampling schedule covered blood at baseline, cycle 4 day 1, and cycle 7 day 1. Only in-frame clones appear in the TCRdb table, and some are missing; sequencing was by immunoSEQ multiplex PCR. The sample holds about 71,000 clones, 80% to 90% seen once. The source was CD4+ or CD8+ T cells sorted from blood, collected in a trial of the OX40 agonist ivuxolimab. This receptor was obtained from an adult with an advanced solid tumor such as melanoma, head and neck, liver or kidney cancer.

In DNA form, the CDR3 reads TGTGCCAGCAGCTCGGACAGGTCGACACTCAACACCGGGGAGCTGTTTTTT. Translation: CASSSDRSTLNTGELFF. V and J are TRBV7-2 and TRBJ2-2, with TRBD1 matching over 7 bases. In germline, CDR1 is SGHTA, CDR2 FQGNSA. This CDR3 is built from 17 residues. The J segment lost 2 bases and the V segment lost 4 bases, leaving 10 bases of the junction unmatched.